This T cell receptor beta chain was observed in a study of cytomegalovirus exposure and HLA in healthy donors. CDR1 and CDR2 from the germline V gene are PRHDT and FYEKMQ (reference sequence). With 4 bases clipped from V and 0 bases from J, the junction kept 1 base outside the gene matches. The CDR3 totals 16 residues. Researchers ran the PCR with 60 Vbeta and 13 Jbeta primers. TCRdb's table, derived via immunoSEQ multiplex PCR, lists solely in-frame clones and lacks some. The table lists under 200,000 clones, roughly 85% of them singletons. This clone occurred once. Sequenced sample: PBMCs. V is TRBV13 and J is TRBJ1-3; 12 nucleotides agree with TRBD1. The sequence came from a woman younger than 35 in good health and CMV-seronegative. The CDR3 protein is CASSWGQGASGNTIYF. The DNA for the CDR3 is TGTGCCAGCAGCTGGGGACAGGGGGCCTCTGGAAACACCATATATTTT.